The source of this T cell receptor beta chain is a study of T cells after yellow fever vaccination. Study details: Fractions low in cell number were prepared with SMART-Seq v4 Ultra Low Input.

Study results and limitations: The booster saw the reappearance of most primary-vaccination clones (about 95% CD4, around 90% CD8). Overall, a small share of clonotypes was seen in both CD4 and CD8 compartments.

Researchers made TCR cDNA using 5'RACE template switching, and this step added a universal primer site and UMIs. TCRdb re-called the 5' RACE reads through MiXCR, storing one row per CDR3 protein. The table includes some 390,000 distinct CDR3 sequences, about 19% detected once. This clonotype appeared many times. Its target is unknown. This specimen was PBMCs, taken before the yellow fever booster vaccination. This receptor was identified in a man aged 18-30 years who received the YFV17D yellow fever vaccine.

The CDR3 sequence is CSANRTPLDTQYF. CDR3 in DNA: TGCAGTGCTAATCGGACCCCCTTGGATACGCAGTATTTT. The chain carries TRBV20-1 and TRBJ2-3; no definite D call. Germline V CDR1 and CDR2: DFQATT, SNEGSKA (reference sequence). The ends were cut back, 4 bases at V and 6 bases at J, with 14 bases in the middle. CDR3 size: 13 residues.